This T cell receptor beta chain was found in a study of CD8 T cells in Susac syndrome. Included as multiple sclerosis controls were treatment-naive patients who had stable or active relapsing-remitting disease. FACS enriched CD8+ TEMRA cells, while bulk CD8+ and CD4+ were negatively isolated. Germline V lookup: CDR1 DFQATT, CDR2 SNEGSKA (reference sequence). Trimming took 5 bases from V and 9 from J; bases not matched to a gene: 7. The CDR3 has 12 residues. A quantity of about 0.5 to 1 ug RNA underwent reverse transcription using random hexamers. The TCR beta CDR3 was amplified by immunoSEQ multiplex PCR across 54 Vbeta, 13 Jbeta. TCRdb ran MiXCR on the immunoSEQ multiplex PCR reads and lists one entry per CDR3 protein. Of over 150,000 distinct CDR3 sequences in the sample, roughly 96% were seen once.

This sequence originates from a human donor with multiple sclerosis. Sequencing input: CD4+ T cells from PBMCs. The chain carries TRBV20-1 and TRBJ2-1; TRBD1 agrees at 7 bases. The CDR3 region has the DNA TGCAGTGCTCCCGACAGGGCTTTTGAGCAGTTCTTC. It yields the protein CSAPDRAFEQFF.